These 24 T cell receptor beta chains were sequenced from one sample in a study of T cell repertoires in cytomegalovirus infection. TCRdb reprocessed the reads with MiXCR, giving one entry per CDR3 protein. The data show 450,000 to 600,000 distinct CDR3 sequences, with about 42% seen just once and about 39% held by the top ten. No antigen has been assigned to these receptors. The source was cultured PBMCs, collected from culture after CMV antigen stimulation. The receptors originated from a human donor in good health (CMV status not recorded). Some clones in this sample may be carry-over from other donors' samples.

This clonotype was detected a few times. The chain carries TRBV5-5 and TRBJ2-1; the D is unclear. Germline lookup yields CDR1 SGHKS and CDR2 YYEKEE (reference sequence). V dropped 0 bases and J dropped 10 bases, with 11 bases sitting between them. The CDR3 runs to 13 residues. CDR3 residues: CASSLVGSQEQFF. The CDR3 DNA reads as TGTGCCAGCAGCTTGGTTGGTAGCCAGGAGCAGTTCTTC.

This clonotype has more than one count but fewer than ten. This chain joins TRBV11-2 and TRBJ2-3, with D tentatively TRBD1 or TRBD2 (6 bases each). The CDR3 covers 14 residues. Trimming pared 4 bases from V and 4 bases from J, leaving 12 bases between. Germline V lookup: CDR1 SGHAT, CDR2 FQNNGV. In DNA form, the CDR3 reads TGTGCCAGCAGCTCCGCAGGGGACTCAGATACGCAGTATTTT. Residues: CASSSAGDSDTQYF.

The sample holds a few counts of this clonotype. The chain combines TRBV6-6 with TRBJ2-2; 9 bases map to TRBD2. Germline V gene lookup returns CDR1 MNHNY and CDR2 SVGAGI (reference sequence). This CDR3 has 16 amino acids. V dropped 0 bases and J dropped 8; count of bases not matched to a gene: 7. The CDR3 sequence is CASSYSATSGLGELFF. The CDR3 DNA follows: TGTGCCAGCAGTTACTCGGCCACTAGCGGGTTGGGGGAGCTGTTTTTT.

The CDR3 region is CASSQRISYNEQFF. The CDR3 nucleotides read TGTGCCAGCAGTCAGAGGATATCCTACAATGAGCAGTTCTTC. This sequence joins TRBV27 and TRBJ2-1, with D uncertain. Trimming took 5 bases from V and 1 from J, leaving 9 bases between them. CDR1 is MNHEY and CDR2 is SMNVEV in the germline V gene (reference sequence). The CDR3 spans 14 residues.

The chain links TRBV7-2 to TRBJ2-3; D possibly corresponds to TRBD1 (5 bases). Per germline, CDR1 SGHTA and CDR2 FQGNSA. V lost 5 bases and J lost 5, with 17 bases in between. The CDR3 is made up of 15 amino acids. CDR3 DNA: TGTGCCAGCAGCCCCGGCGGCTCCAGGGTAGATACGCAGTATTTT. Translated: CASSPGGSRVDTQYF.

This clonotype came up a few times. The chain carries TRBV20-1 and TRBJ2-2; D ambiguous. From germline, CDR1 is DFQATT and CDR2 SNEGSKA (reference sequence). This CDR3 comprises 16 residues. V was pared by 6 bases and J by 6 bases, with 23 bases between. DNA of the CDR3: TGCAGTGCCTCCCAAGACGTACGAGGAGTCGCCGGGGAGCTGTTTTTT. This sequence encodes CSASQDVRGVAGELFF.

The sample holds a few counts of this clonotype. The V gene is TRBV5-4, the J gene TRBJ2-3; D is tentatively TRBD1 or TRBD2 (6 bases each). The germline CDR1 and CDR2 sequences are SGHNT and YYREEE (reference sequence). V lost 4 bases and J lost 4, with 19 bases in between. The length of the CDR3 is 16 residues. The CDR3 region is CASSGLGGQLADTQYF. CDR3 bases: TGTGCCAGCAGCGGCCTAGGGGGGCAATTGGCAGATACGCAGTATTTT.

V gene TRBV5-3 combines with J gene TRBJ1-1, with D unclear. TRBV5-3 is labeled an ORF, and its function is uncertain. Trimming removed 8 bases at V and 3 bases at J, with 17 bases between. The CDR3 sequence is 14 residues long. CDR3 DNA: TGTGCCAGCAGCCCCTTAGGGCACGACACTGAAGCTTTCTTT. Amino acids: CASSPLGHDTEAFF.

This clonotype was detected only a few times. This rearrangement joins TRBV7-2 to TRBJ1-1, with 7 bases matching TRBD1. V lost 6 bases and J lost 3; bases outside the gene matches: 10. Germline V gene data show CDR1 as SGHTA and CDR2 as FQGNSA. The CDR3 spans 15 residues. The CDR3 region is CASRKGGQRHTEAFF. In nucleotides, the CDR3 is TGTGCCAGCAGAAAAGGGGGACAGCGCCACACTGAAGCTTTCTTT.

This chain joins TRBV6-1 and TRBJ2-1, with 10 bases fitting TRBD2. Trimming at V came to 5 bases and at J to 4 bases, leaving 11 bases not matched to a gene. The CDR3 is made up of 17 amino acids. Looked up from germline, CDR1 is MNHNS and CDR2 is SASEGT. The CDR3 DNA is TGTGCCAGCAGTCGCCCGTCGACTAGCGGGTGGTACAATGAGCAGTTCTTC. It is translated as CASSRPSTSGWYNEQFF.

J is TRBJ2-1 and V is TRBV12-3 or TRBV12-4, with D possibly matching TRBD1 (6 bases). Trimming stripped 3 bases from V and 6 bases from J, with 12 bases between. The CDR3 spans 14 residues. The CDR3 sequence is CASSFGNRANEQFF. The CDR3 bases are TGTGCCAGCAGTTTCGGGAACAGGGCCAATGAGCAGTTCTTC.

This clonotype has ten or more counts. The V call is TRBV7-2, the J call TRBJ1-3, with a tentative D call TRBD1 (5 bases). The CDR3 runs to 15 residues. The germline CDR1 and CDR2 sequences are SGHTA and FQGNSA. Trimming removed 3 bases at V and 0 bases at J, with 9 bases between. CDR3: CASSLYRNSGNTIYF. In DNA, the CDR3 is TGTGCCAGCAGCTTGTACAGGAACTCTGGAAACACCATATATTTT.

The chain links TRBV6-1 to TRBJ2-5, with D perhaps matching TRBD2 (6 bases). Germline V gene sequence: CDR1 MNHNS, CDR2 SASEGT. The CDR3 totals 20 residues. Trimming shortened V by 3 bases and J by 3 bases, and 29 bases separated the two germline ends. The CDR3 DNA reads TGTGCCAGCAGTGAGGGAGGCAGCGCCTACCTTTCCTCTCCGGAAGAGACCCAGTACTTC. Translated: CASSEGGSAYLSSPEETQYF.

The rearrangement uses TRBV6-8 and TRBJ1-1; D might be TRBD1 (5 bases). Germline loops: CDR1 MNHGY, CDR2 SAAAGT. The CDR3 loop spans 14 amino acids. V dropped 3 bases and J dropped 6 bases, with 14 bases sitting between them. The CDR3 DNA reads TGTGCCAGCAGTTATCGTCAGGGCTATGCTGAAGCTTTCTTT. Its protein product is CASSYRQGYAEAFF.

This clonotype has more than one count but fewer than ten. V usage is TRBV7-2 and J usage is TRBJ2-7; weak D call: TRBD1 (7 bases). Deletions cut 7 bases from V and 7 bases from J, with 17 bases between. CDR1 SGHTA and CDR2 FQGNSA come from the germline V gene. This CDR3 has 13 residues. CDR3: CASTRQGGGEQYF. The CDR3 DNA sequence: TGTGCCAGCACCAGACAGGGAGGAGGTGAGCAGTACTTC.

This clonotype has just a few counts. The chain uses TRBV7-2 and TRBJ1-1, with D possibly matching TRBD1 (6 bases). CDR3 length: 14 amino acids. The V end lost 2 bases, the J end lost 3 bases, and 10 bases lay between the germline ends. Looked up from germline, CDR1 is SGHTA and CDR2 is FQGNSA. The chain's CDR3 is CASSLTGRHTEAFF. The CDR3 DNA sequence: TGTGCCAGCAGCTTAACAGGGAGGCACACTGAAGCTTTCTTT.

CDR3 region: CASSQGLAYNEQFF. Written as DNA, the CDR3 is TGCGCCAGCAGCCAGGGGCTAGCCTACAATGAGCAGTTCTTC. The genes are TRBV4-1 and TRBJ2-1, with a possible D match to TRBD1 (5 bases). Trimming took 3 bases from V and 2 from J, leaving 8 bases between them. The CDR3 has 14 residues. Per the germline V gene, CDR1 is MGHRA and CDR2 is YSYEKL.

The CDR3: CAAWARNYGYTF. In nucleotides, the CDR3 is TGTGCCGCCTGGGCCAGAAACTATGGCTACACCTTC. The chain links TRBV10-3 to TRBJ1-2; the D is unclear. CDR1 is ENHRY and CDR2 is SYGVKD in the germline V gene. The CDR3 sequence is 12 residues long. The ends were cut back, 11 bases at V and 2 bases at J, with 12 bases in the middle.

In this sample, this clonotype turned up a few times. The V and J genes are TRBV12-3 or TRBV12-4 and TRBJ2-2; D is perhaps TRBD2 (5 bases). The CDR3 consists of 14 residues. V was cut by 6 bases and J by 5 bases, with 13 bases left in between. CDR3 in amino acids: CASSPVPGTGELFF. CDR3 DNA: TGTGCCAGCAGCCCAGTCCCGGGGACCGGGGAGCTGTTTTTT.

The CDR3 spells CATTNSLSSYNSPLHF. For the CDR3, the DNA is TGTGCCACGACCAACTCCCTAAGCTCCTATAATTCACCCCTCCACTTT. The rearrangement joins TRBV6-1 to TRBJ1-6; D call uncertain. CDR1 and CDR2 (germline): MNHNS, SASEGT. The ends were cut back, 10 bases at V and 0 bases at J, with 16 bases in the middle. The CDR3 is made up of 16 amino acids.

This sequence joins TRBV6-6 and TRBJ1-2, with a tentative D call TRBD1 (5 bases). Germline assignment: CDR1 MNHNY and CDR2 SVGAGI (reference sequence). V shed 0 bases and J shed 4 bases, with 9 bases lying between them. The length of the CDR3 is 14 residues. This CDR3 reads CASSYSRTTYGYTF. DNA of the CDR3: TGTGCCAGCAGTTACTCCCGGACAACCTATGGCTACACCTTC.

This clonotype showed up just a few times. V is TRBV12-3 or TRBV12-4 and J is TRBJ2-2; no firm D call. This CDR3 is 12 amino acids long. Trimming took off 2 bases at V and 6 bases at J, with 4 bases between the two ends. The CDR3 DNA is TGTGCCAGCAGTTTACCGGCCGGGGAGCTGTTTTTT. Its translation: CASSLPAGELFF.

This chain links TRBV20-1 with TRBJ2-6, with D possibly being TRBD1 (6 bases). The V end was cut by 2 bases, the J end by 2 bases, with 10 bases between. CDR1 DFQATT and CDR2 SNEGSKA come from the germline V gene (reference sequence). This CDR3 region has 15 residues. The CDR3 reads CSARTKGAGANVLTF. CDR3 nucleotide sequence: TGCAGTGCTAGAACAAAGGGGGCTGGGGCCAACGTCCTGACTTTC.

The sample holds a few counts of this clonotype. The chain couples TRBV6-2 or TRBV6-3 to TRBJ1-5, with 7 positions matching TRBD1. The germline V gene encodes CDR1 MNHEY and CDR2 SVGEGT. V trimming: 4 bases; J trimming: 7 bases; junction bases outside the gene matches: 10. This CDR3 region has 15 residues. CDR3 sequence (DNA): TGTGCCAGCAGTTCACCCTTGGAAGGGGGCCAGCCCCAGCATTTT. This sequence encodes CASSSPLEGGQPQHF.